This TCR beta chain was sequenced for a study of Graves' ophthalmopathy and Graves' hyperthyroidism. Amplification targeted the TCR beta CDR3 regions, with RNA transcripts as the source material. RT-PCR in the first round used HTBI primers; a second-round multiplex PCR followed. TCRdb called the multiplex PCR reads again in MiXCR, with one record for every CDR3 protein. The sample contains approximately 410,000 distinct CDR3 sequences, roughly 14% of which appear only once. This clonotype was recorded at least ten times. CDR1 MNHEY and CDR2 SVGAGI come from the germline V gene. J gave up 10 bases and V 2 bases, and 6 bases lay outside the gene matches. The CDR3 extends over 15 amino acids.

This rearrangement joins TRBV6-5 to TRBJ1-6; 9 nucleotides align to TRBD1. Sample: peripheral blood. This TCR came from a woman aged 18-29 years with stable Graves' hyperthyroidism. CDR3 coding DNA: TGTGCCAGCAGTTACGTGGGACAGGGCGGATCACCCCTCCACTTT. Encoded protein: CASSYVGQGGSPLHF.